One TCR beta chain is described in this entry. Its antigen is unidentified. The TCRbeta library incorporated unique molecular identifiers. TCRdb called the PCR reads again in MiXCR, with one record for every CDR3 protein. The sample shows roughly 570,000 distinct CDR3 sequences, over 20% of them seen only once. This record belongs to a study of T-cell reconstitution after alpha-beta-depleted transplantation in children. General observations from the study: The main origin of T-cell counts and diversity one year after transplant was newly produced T cells.

Germline V gene sequence: CDR1 DFQATT, CDR2 SNEGSKA (reference sequence). The CDR3 totals 14 residues. V was pared by 4 bases and J by 4 bases, with 9 bases of the junction left unmatched. This TCR came from a boy younger than two with Wiskott-Aldrich syndrome, due to receive a stem cell transplant. The material sequenced was PBMCs, taken before TCRalphabeta/CD19-depleted stem cell transplant. J is TRBJ1-1 and V is TRBV20-1; TRBD1 agrees at 7 bases. The CDR3 nucleotides are TGCAGTGCTATAGAAGGGGGCGCATCCACTGAAGCTTTCTTT. It codes for CSAIEGGASTEAFF.